Sequencing of this T cell receptor (beta chain) was carried out in a study of CDR3 diversity in severe acne. TCRdb called the PCR reads again in MiXCR, with one record for every CDR3 protein. The sample shows roughly 93,000 distinct CDR3 sequences, around 47% of them seen only once. This sequence originates from a male donor with severe acne vulgaris. Sequencing was carried out using blood.

The CDR3 spells CASNRRNSLYF. Here the CDR3 DNA reads TGTGCCAGCAACAGAAGAAACAGTCTGTACTTC. The chain carries TRBV28 and TRBJ2-4; D remains unclear. Trimming shortened V by 7 bases and J by 15 bases, and 16 bases separated the two germline ends. Germline V gene sequence: CDR1 MDHEN, CDR2 SYDVKM. The CDR3 extends over 11 amino acids.